This TCR beta chain was found in a study of blood T cell repertoires in COVID-19. There are 16 residues in the CDR3. The germline V gene encodes CDR1 LNHDA and CDR2 SQIVND (reference sequence). Trimming cost V 1 base and J 4 bases; bases outside gene matches: 4. Data came from immunoSEQ multiplex PCR; TCRdb stores just in-frame clones and leaves some out. This table has roughly 120,000 clones, 75% to 90% appearing once. J is TRBJ2-5 and V is TRBV19; the match to TRBD1 covers 12 bases. The receptor was isolated from a woman older than 75 with COVID-19, enrolled during active disease. Source material: peripheral blood. CDR3 residues: CASSIVGTGGAETQYF. CDR3 DNA: TGTGCCAGTAGTATAGTAGGGACAGGGGGCGCAGAGACCCAGTACTTC.